Given below is one T cell receptor (beta chain) in context. Its antigen is unknown. No qualities accompany the bases; no much larger clone lies one base away. This sample is drawn from a study of PD-1 blockade in mismatch repair-deficient tumors (dated by TCRdb to the late 2010s). Background for the entire study: Between late 2013 and September 2016, the trial enrolled some 91 consecutive patients with about twelve mismatch repair-deficient cancer types, every one of whom had been previously treated and was progressing. Tumor-associated T cell clones were tracked in the peripheral blood of patients responding to PD-1 blockade by deep sequencing of TCR CDR3 regions. Summary of the overall study and its limitations: Tumor-resident clones, often undetectable in blood before treatment, expanded rapidly after pembrolizumab and then contracted, generally before radiologic responses.

V gives up 3 bases and J gives up 6 bases, and the segment between their germline ends measures 14 bases. Counted from cysteine to phenylalanine, this CDR3 has 15 amino acids. Only the CDR3 DNA is retained, 45 bases long and in frame from the first base. Based on the germline V gene (reference sequence), the CDR1 and CDR2 sequences are LNHDA and SQIVND. The receptor library was made with the immunoSEQ multiplex PCR assay. TCRdb obtained this table from immuneACCESS and retained in-frame rearrangements with V and J assigned. These tables miss some clones; where compared with another copy, unresolved V genes account for less than half of the shortfall, and the remainder is unexplained. The sample table shows just under 80,000 clones, and approximately 81% are seen once. Roughly 5.5% of the sample is taken by the ten largest. For every enrolled patient, mismatch repair deficiency was confirmed by either polymerase chain reaction or immunohistochemistry. TCR sequencing was carried out for three patients who responded to pembrolizumab therapy. The phase II trial prospectively tested pembrolizumab PD-1 blockade in advanced mismatch repair-deficient cancers regardless of tissue of origin. Peripheral blood T cell samples were serially collected before and at multiple times after PD-1 blockade was started. The timing of each blood sample was reported as weeks after the first dose of pembrolizumab.

Sequenced here: peripheral blood, sampled 44 weeks after starting pembrolizumab. This TCR was sampled from an adult with mismatch repair-deficient cancer. The chain couples TRBV19 to TRBJ2-2, with TRBD2 as a weak D call on 6 bases. The CDR3 protein sequence reads: CASSMVGGTAGELFF. In nucleotides, the sequence is TGTGCCAGTAGTATGGTCGGAGGGACCGCCGGGGAGCTGTTTTTT.